Following are 22 T cell receptor beta chains from one sample sequenced in a study of persistence of HIV-infected CD4 T cells. The libraries were made with immunoSEQ version 4 in survey mode. Produced via immunoSEQ multiplex PCR; TCRdb's table is partial and in-frame only. Found here are about 48,000 clones, about 80% of them singletons; the top ten hold about 3%. These receptors are not linked to any known antigen. Cells were stimulated with CMV-infected fibroblast lysates at roughly 10 ug/mL. Sorted nonresponding memory CD4+ T cells were CD40L-negative, CD69-negative, CD45RO-high. Material: CD4+ T cells sorted from PBMCs after roughly 18-hour stimulation, obtained from a patient who received antiretroviral therapy. These receptors were taken from an adult man with HIV who was CMV-seropositive.

The chain links TRBV6-5 to TRBJ1-5, with TRBD1 matching over 9 bases. Germline V gene sequence: CDR1 MNHEY, CDR2 SVGAGI. V dropped 6 bases and J dropped 7; count of bases not matched to a gene: 7. The CDR3 runs to 14 residues. The CDR3 DNA reads as TGTGCCAGCAGGCATACAGGGGGCGGACAGCCCCAGCATTTT. Its translation is CASRHTGGGQPQHF.

This chain connects TRBV4-2 to TRBJ2-7; 10 bases line up with TRBD2. Germline CDR1 and CDR2: LGHNA and YNFKEQ. Germline trimming cut 4 bases from V and 4 bases from J; bases unmatched to any gene: 7. The CDR3 contains 15 residues. This CDR3 reads CASSPPSGRGYEQYF. The CDR3 DNA reads as TGTGCCAGCAGCCCCCCAAGCGGGAGGGGATACGAGCAGTACTTC.

The chain couples TRBV6-5 to TRBJ1-1, with D uncertain. Trimming stripped 0 bases from V and 1 base from J, with 3 bases between. The CDR3 loop spans 13 amino acids. Germline V gene sequence: CDR1 MNHEY, CDR2 SVGAGI. The CDR3 sequence is CASSYSQNTEAFF. DNA of the CDR3: TGTGCCAGCAGTTACTCCCAGAACACTGAAGCTTTCTTT.

This clone was counted once. The V call is TRBV6-6, the J call TRBJ2-7, with unresolved D. Germline V gene data show CDR1 as MNHNY and CDR2 as SVGAGI (reference sequence). Trimming pared 6 bases from V and 4 bases from J, leaving 4 bases between. CDR3 length: 10 residues. Written as DNA, the CDR3 is TGTGCCAGCAGAAATTACGAGCAGTACTTC. As protein: CASRNYEQYF.

The chain couples TRBV19 to TRBJ1-4, with D unresolved. The length of the CDR3 is 14 residues. Germline lookup yields CDR1 LNHDA and CDR2 SQIVND (reference sequence). V was pared by 5 bases and J by 4 bases, with 11 bases between. CDR3 DNA sequence: TGTGCCAGTAGTTCTCATACGGTTAATGAAAAACTGTTTTTT. Translated, it gives CASSSHTVNEKLFF.

The CDR3 here is CASSQGGTYGYTF. The CDR3 region has the DNA TGTGCCAGCAGCCAAGGGGGGACCTATGGCTACACCTTC. The chain uses TRBV14 and TRBJ1-2; D is possibly TRBD1 (5 bases). The length of the CDR3 is 13 residues. V dropped 1 base and J dropped 4 bases, with 7 bases sitting between them. Germline V CDR1 and CDR2: SGHDN, FVKESK.

The V call is TRBV19, the J call TRBJ1-4; D is possibly TRBD1 (5 bases). Germline assignment: CDR1 LNHDA and CDR2 SQIVND (reference sequence). The CDR3 has 19 amino acids. V lost 6 bases and J lost 2, with 25 bases in between. The CDR3 DNA follows: TGTGCCAGTAGGGGGGGGGTTACAACCGCTTACCGGACTAATGAAAAACTGTTTTTT. Translated, it gives CASRGGVTTAYRTNEKLFF.

V is TRBV6-5 and J is TRBJ1-2, with 8 positions matching TRBD1. Germline V gene data show CDR1 as MNHEY and CDR2 as SVGAGI. This CDR3 has 14 amino acids. V trimming: 6 bases; J trimming: 5 bases; junction bases outside the gene matches: 8. The CDR3 is CASRRQGRNYGYTF. CDR3 nucleotides: TGTGCCAGCAGAAGACAGGGGAGAAATTATGGCTACACCTTC.

This clone has only a few counts. This chain links TRBV2 with TRBJ1-2; D gene ambiguous. CDR3 length equals 12 residues. V shed 8 bases and J shed 8 bases, with 15 bases lying between them. Germline CDR1 reads SNHLY; CDR2 reads FYNNEI. The CDR3 bases are TGTGCCAGCGGGTATTCGGGAAGAGGCTACACCTTC. Translating it yields CASGYSGRGYTF.

The chain uses TRBV6-6 and TRBJ1-2, with D possibly TRBD1 on 5 matching bases. The CDR3 has 14 amino acids. The germline V and J ends were trimmed by 6 bases and 4 bases, with 15 bases remaining between them. Germline values: CDR1 MNHNY, CDR2 SVGAGI (reference sequence). CDR3 amino acids: CASSTQDGTYGYTF. The CDR3 bases are TGTGCCAGCAGCACCCAGGACGGGACCTATGGCTACACCTTC.

V and J are TRBV12-3 or TRBV12-4 and TRBJ1-2; no reliable D call. V was shortened by 4 bases and J by 9 bases, with 15 bases between the two germline ends. The CDR3 is 13 residues long. CDR3 sequence (DNA): TGTGCCAGCAGTTACGGACGGCAGGTGAGCTACACCTTC. Residues: CASSYGRQVSYTF.

The V and J genes are TRBV5-1 and TRBJ1-1; D gene uncertain. The CDR3 runs 19 residues. Trimming stripped 0 bases from V and 0 bases from J, with 21 bases between. Germline values: CDR1 SGHRS, CDR2 YFSETQ. The CDR3 nucleotides are TGCGCCAGCAGCTTGGGCCTCGTCCCCACGAATACTATGAACACTGAAGCTTTCTTT. Amino acid sequence: CASSLGLVPTNTMNTEAFF.

The chain carries TRBV30 and TRBJ2-7; D is possibly TRBD1 (6 bases). V lost 5 bases and J lost 3, with 20 bases in between. The CDR3 runs 15 residues. Germline CDR1 reads GTSNPN; CDR2 reads SVGIG (reference sequence). The CDR3 loop reads CAWGPEALRGYEQYF. The CDR3 coding sequence is TGTGCCTGGGGTCCGGAGGCCCTCAGGGGCTACGAGCAGTACTTC. The full variable domain, completed using reference TRBV30 and TRBJ2-7, is SQTIHQWPATLVQPVGSPLSLECTVEGTSNPNLYWYRQAAGRGLQLLFYSVGIGQISSEVPQNLSASRPQDRQFILSSKKLLLSDSGFYLCAWGPEALRGYEQYFGPGTRLTVT.

V usage is TRBV9 and J usage is TRBJ1-3; TRBD1 might be the D (6 bases). Trimming cost V 4 bases and J 6 bases, with 17 bases left between them. Germline V gene sequence: CDR1 SGDLS, CDR2 YYNGEE. This CDR3 has 15 residues. Here the CDR3 DNA reads TGTGCCAGCAGCACCCAGGGGACGGGGCCAAACACCATATATTTT. Translation gives CASSTQGTGPNTIYF.

The gene calls are TRBV19 and TRBJ2-3; the match to TRBD1 covers 9 bases. The CDR3 contains 15 residues. CDR1 is LNHDA and CDR2 is SQIVND in the germline V gene (reference sequence). V lost 9 bases to trimming and J lost 2 bases; unmatched junction nucleotides: 9. Here the CDR3 DNA reads TGTGCCAGCCAGGGACAGGGCTATGCCACAGATACGCAGTATTTT. As protein: CASQGQGYATDTQYF.

This chain links TRBV3-1 (or the pseudogene TRBV3-2) with TRBJ1-3; D is ambiguous. V was pared by 1 base and J by 0 bases, with 10 bases between. The CDR3 is made up of 16 amino acids. CDR1 and CDR2 (germline): LGHDT, YNNKEL (reference sequence). The CDR3 loop reads CASSQGTGRSGNTIYF. CDR3 bases: TGTGCCAGCAGCCAAGGTACCGGCCGCTCTGGAAACACCATATATTTT.

J is TRBJ2-3 and V is TRBV10-3, with 8 bases fitting TRBD2. The CDR3 covers 17 residues. V lost 0 bases, J lost 6 bases, and 11 bases stayed unmatched. Germline values: CDR1 ENHRY, CDR2 SYGVKD. The CDR3 sequence: CAISESGLAGTTDTQYF. The DNA for the CDR3 is TGTGCCATCAGTGAGTCGGGGTTAGCGGGGACCACGGATACGCAGTATTTT.

V and J are TRBV30 and TRBJ1-5; 7 bases align to TRBD1. J lost 7 bases, V lost 4 bases, and 4 bases had no gene match. Germline values: CDR1 GTSNPN, CDR2 SVGIG (reference sequence). This CDR3 region has 12 residues. CDR3 bases: TGTGCCTGGAAGGGGGCTGGGCAGCCCCAGCATTTT. Residues: CAWKGAGQPQHF.

The V gene is TRBV12-3 or TRBV12-4, the J gene TRBJ2-3; D not resolved. V was trimmed by 3 bases and J by 6 bases, leaving 4 bases between them. The CDR3 runs to 11 residues. Here the CDR3 reads CASSFADTQYF. The CDR3 DNA reads TGTGCCAGCAGTTTCGCCGATACGCAGTATTTT.

The chain employs TRBV7-9 and TRBJ2-2; D ambiguous. The CDR3 runs 15 residues. The V end was cut by 1 base, the J end by 0 bases, with 6 bases between. Germline V lookup: CDR1 SEHNR, CDR2 FQNEAQ (reference sequence). The CDR3, as DNA: TGTGCCAGCAGCTTAGGCAGAGCGAACACCGGGGAGCTGTTTTTT. Its translation: CASSLGRANTGELFF.

The chain recombines TRBV7-6 with TRBJ2-5, with D perhaps being TRBD1 or TRBD2 (6 bases each). Germline loops: CDR1 SGHVS, CDR2 FNYEAQ. This CDR3 comprises 13 residues. V was cut by 5 bases and J by 5 bases, with 12 bases left in between. CDR3 in DNA: TGTGCCAGCAGCCGGGGGCAGGGGGAGACCCAGTACTTC. Residues: CASSRGQGETQYF.

The chain combines TRBV2 with TRBJ1-1; D gene unclear. Looked up from germline, CDR1 is SNHLY and CDR2 is FYNNEI. The CDR3 totals 11 residues. V lost 1 base and J lost 8, with 5 bases in between. The CDR3 DNA reads TGTGCCAGCAGTGAAGAGGCAGAAGCTTTCTTT. Its protein product is CASSEEAEAFF.